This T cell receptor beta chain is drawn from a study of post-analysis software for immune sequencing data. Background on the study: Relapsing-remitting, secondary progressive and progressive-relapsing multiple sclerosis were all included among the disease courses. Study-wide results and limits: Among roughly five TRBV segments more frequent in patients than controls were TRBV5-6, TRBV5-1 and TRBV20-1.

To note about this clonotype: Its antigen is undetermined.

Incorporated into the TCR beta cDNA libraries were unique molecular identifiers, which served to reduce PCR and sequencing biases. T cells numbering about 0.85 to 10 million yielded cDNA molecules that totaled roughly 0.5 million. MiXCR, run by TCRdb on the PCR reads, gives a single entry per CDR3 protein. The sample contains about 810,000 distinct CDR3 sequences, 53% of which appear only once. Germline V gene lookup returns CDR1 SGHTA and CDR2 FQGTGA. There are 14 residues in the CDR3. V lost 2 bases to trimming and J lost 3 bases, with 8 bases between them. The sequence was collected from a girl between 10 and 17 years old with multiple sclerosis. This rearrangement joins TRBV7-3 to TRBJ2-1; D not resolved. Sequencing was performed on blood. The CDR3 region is CASSLYVNYNEQFF. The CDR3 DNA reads TGTGCCAGCAGCTTATACGTAAACTACAATGAGCAGTTCTTC. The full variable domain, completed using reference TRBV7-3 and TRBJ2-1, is GAGVSQTPSNKVTEKGKYVELRCDPISGHTALYWYRQSLGQGPEFLIYFQGTGAADDSGLPNDRFFAVRPEGSVSTLKIQRTERGDSAVYLCASSLYVNYNEQFFGPGTRLTVL.